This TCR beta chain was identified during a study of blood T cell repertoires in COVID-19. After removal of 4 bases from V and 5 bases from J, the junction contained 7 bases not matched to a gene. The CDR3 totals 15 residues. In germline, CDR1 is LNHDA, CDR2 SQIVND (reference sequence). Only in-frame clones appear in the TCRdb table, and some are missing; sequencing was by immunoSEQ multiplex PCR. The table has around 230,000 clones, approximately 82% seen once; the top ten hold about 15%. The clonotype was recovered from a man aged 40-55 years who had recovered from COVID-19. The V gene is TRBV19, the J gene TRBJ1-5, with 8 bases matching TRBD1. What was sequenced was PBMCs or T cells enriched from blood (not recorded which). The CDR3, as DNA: TGTGCCAGTAGTACCGACAGGGGCCCCTATCAGCCCCAGCATTTT. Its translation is CASSTDRGPYQPQHF.